Detailed here is one TCR beta chain. The antigen is undetermined. The data were obtained in a study of cytomegalovirus exposure and HLA in healthy donors. Study-wide points: Donors were assumed by presence/absence analyses to have roughly uniform sequencing depth. Trimming of TCR beta V- and J-genes showed a link, identified in a later analysis, to a missense DCLRE1C variant.

The PCR employed 60 Vbeta primers together with 13 Jbeta primers. Original analysis: Some 80 million unique TCR beta chains, roughly 12 million shared, were counted in a later analysis. Sequenced by immunoSEQ multiplex PCR; TCRdb stores in-frame clones only, minus some. That table gives V, J and clone size, and the DNA gave D and trimming. The data show under 200,000 clones, with just under 80% seen just once and under 9% held by the top ten. Sequenced input: PBMCs. The sequence was collected from a woman in her thirties or forties in good health and CMV-seropositive.

The CDR3 reads CASSLGGNFEAFF. For the CDR3, the DNA is TGTGCCAGCAGCTTAGGAGGGAACTTTGAAGCTTTCTTT. This chain uses TRBV11-2 with TRBJ1-1; D is unclear. The CDR3 covers 13 residues. Germline CDR1 reads SGHAT; CDR2 reads FQNNGV. Trimming cost V 1 base and J 7 bases, with 10 bases left between them.